The clone carrying this T cell receptor (beta chain) was counted a few times. Antigen specificity is unknown. The sample belongs to a study of T-cell memory formation after mild COVID-19. Study-wide findings and caveats: Cross-reactive memory appears to have joined, as suggested by some responding clones showing up in pre-infection memory.

This CDR3 spans 13 amino acids. Between the trimmed V and J ends, which lost 1 base and 2 bases, there was a span of 5 bases. Germline lookup yields CDR1 LNHNV and CDR2 YYDKDF (reference sequence). TCRdb analysed the 5' RACE reads with MiXCR anew, one entry per CDR3 protein. The sample has 550,000 to 700,000 distinct CDR3 sequences, 18% seen once. The chain couples TRBV15 to TRBJ1-2; D is unclear. Source material: PBMCs or a T cell subset sorted from them (not recorded which). This clonotype was obtained from an adult woman who had mild COVID-19 (a few samples of this study predate the infection). Cell type and time point are not known. CDR3 sequence (DNA): TGTGCCACCAGCAGAGCAGAGAACTATGGCTACACCTTC. Translated: CATSRAENYGYTF.